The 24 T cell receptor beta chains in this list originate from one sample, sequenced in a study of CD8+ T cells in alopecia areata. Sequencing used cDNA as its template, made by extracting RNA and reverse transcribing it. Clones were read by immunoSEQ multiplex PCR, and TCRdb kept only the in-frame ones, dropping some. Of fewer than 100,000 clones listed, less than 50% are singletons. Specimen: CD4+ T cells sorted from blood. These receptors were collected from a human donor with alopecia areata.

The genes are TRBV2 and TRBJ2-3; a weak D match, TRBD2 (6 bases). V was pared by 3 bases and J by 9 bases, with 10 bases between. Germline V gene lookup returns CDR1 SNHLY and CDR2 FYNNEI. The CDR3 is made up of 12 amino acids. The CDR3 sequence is CASSEMAGTQYF. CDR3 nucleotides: TGTGCCAGCAGTGAGATGGCGGGAACGCAGTATTTT.

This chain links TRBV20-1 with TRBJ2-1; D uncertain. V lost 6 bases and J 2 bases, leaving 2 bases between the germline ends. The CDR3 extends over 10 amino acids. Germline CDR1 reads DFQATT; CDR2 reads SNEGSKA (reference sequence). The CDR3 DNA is TGCAGTGCAACCTACAATGAGCAGTTCTTC. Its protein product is CSATYNEQFF.

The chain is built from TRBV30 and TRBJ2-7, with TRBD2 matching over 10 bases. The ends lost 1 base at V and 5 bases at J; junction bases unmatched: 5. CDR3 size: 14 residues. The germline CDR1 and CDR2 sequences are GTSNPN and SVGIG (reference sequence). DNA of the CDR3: TGTGCCTGGAGTGCCGGGACTAGCGTCCACGAGCAGTACTTC. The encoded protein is CAWSAGTSVHEQYF.

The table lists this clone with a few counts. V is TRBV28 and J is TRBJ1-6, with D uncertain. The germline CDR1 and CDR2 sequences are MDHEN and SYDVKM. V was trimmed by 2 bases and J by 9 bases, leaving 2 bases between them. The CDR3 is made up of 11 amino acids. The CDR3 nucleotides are TGTGCCAGCAGTTTAGGTTCACCCCTCCACTTT. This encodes CASSLGSPLHF. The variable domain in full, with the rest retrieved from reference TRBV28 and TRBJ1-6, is DVKVTQSSRYLVKRTGEKVFLECVQDMDHENMFWYRQDPGLGLRLIYFSYDVKMKEKGDIPEGYSVSREKKERFSLILESASTNQTSMYLCASSLGSPLHFGNGTRLTVT.

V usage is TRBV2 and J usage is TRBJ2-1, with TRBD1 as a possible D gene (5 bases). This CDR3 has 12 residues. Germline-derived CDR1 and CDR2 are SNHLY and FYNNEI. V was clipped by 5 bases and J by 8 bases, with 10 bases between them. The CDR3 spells CASSPQGHEQFF. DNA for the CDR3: TGTGCCAGCAGTCCTCAGGGCCATGAGCAGTTCTTC.

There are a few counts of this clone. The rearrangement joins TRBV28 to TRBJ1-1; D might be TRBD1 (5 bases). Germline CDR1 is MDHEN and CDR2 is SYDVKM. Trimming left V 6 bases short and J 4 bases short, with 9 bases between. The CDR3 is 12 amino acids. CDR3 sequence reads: CASRPGLTEAFF. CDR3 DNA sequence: TGTGCCAGCAGGCCAGGGCTCACTGAAGCTTTCTTT. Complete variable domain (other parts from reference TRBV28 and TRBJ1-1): DVKVTQSSRYLVKRTGEKVFLECVQDMDHENMFWYRQDPGLGLRLIYFSYDVKMKEKGDIPEGYSVSREKKERFSLILESASTNQTSMYLCASRPGLTEAFFGQGTRLTVV.

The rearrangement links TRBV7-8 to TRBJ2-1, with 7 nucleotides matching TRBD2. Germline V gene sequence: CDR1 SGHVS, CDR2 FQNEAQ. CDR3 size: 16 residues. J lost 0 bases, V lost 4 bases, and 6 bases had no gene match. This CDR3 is CASSYFSGISYNEQFF. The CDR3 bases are TGTGCCAGCAGCTACTTCAGCGGGATCTCCTACAATGAGCAGTTCTTC.

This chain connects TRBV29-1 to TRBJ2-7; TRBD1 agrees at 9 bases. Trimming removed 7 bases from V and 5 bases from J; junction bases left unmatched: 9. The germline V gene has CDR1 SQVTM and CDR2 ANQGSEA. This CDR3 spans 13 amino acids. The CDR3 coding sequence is TGCAGCGCCTCGGGACAGGGCTTCGACGAGCAGTACTTC. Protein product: CSASGQGFDEQYF.

The chain's CDR3 is CASSFTFSDTQYF. The CDR3, as DNA: TGTGCCAGCAGTTTCACTTTCTCAGATACGCAGTATTTT. The rearrangement uses TRBV27 and TRBJ2-3; no firm D call. CDR1 is MNHEY and CDR2 is SMNVEV in the germline V gene (reference sequence). The CDR3 runs to 13 residues. The V end was cut by 3 bases, the J end by 4 bases, with 8 bases between.

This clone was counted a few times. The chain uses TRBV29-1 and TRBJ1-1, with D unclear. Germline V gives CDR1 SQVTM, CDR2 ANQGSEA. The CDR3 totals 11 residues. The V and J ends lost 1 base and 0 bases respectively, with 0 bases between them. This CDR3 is CSVEVNTEAFF. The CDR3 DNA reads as TGCAGCGTTGAAGTGAACACTGAAGCTTTCTTT.

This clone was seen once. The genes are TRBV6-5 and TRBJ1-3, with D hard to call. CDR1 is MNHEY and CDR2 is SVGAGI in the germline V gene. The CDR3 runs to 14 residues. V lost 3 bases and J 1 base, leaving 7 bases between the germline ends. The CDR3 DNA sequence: TGTGCCAGCAGTTATGTTCGATCTGGAAACACCATATATTTT. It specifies CASSYVRSGNTIYF.

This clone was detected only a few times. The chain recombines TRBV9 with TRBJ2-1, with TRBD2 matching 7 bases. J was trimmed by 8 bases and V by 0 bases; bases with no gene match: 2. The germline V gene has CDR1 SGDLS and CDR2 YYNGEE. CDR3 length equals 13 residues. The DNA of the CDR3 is TGTGCCAGCAGCGTAGGACTAGCCGATGAGCAGTTCTTC. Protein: CASSVGLADEQFF. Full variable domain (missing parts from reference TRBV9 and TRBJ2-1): DSGVTQTPKHLITATGQRVTLRCSPRSGDLSVYWYQQSLDQGLQFLIQYYNGEERAKGNILERFSAQQFPDLHSELNLSSLELGDSALYFCASSVGLADEQFFGPGTRLTVL.

CDR3 region: CASSLVLGGDEQFF. The CDR3 bases are TGCGCCAGCAGCTTGGTTCTGGGCGGCGATGAGCAGTTCTTC. The chain links TRBV5-1 to TRBJ2-1; D remains unclear. Germline values: CDR1 SGHRS, CDR2 YFSETQ. The CDR3 loop spans 14 amino acids. Between the trimmed V and J ends, which lost 0 bases and 8 bases, there was a span of 12 bases.

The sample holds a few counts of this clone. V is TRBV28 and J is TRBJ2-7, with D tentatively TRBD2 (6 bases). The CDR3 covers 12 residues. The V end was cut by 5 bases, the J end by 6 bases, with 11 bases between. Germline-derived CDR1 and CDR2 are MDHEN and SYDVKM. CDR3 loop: CASSGDSAEQYF. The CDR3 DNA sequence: TGTGCCAGCAGTGGGGACTCAGCCGAGCAGTACTTC. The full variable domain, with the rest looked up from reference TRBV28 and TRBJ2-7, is DVKVTQSSRYLVKRTGEKVFLECVQDMDHENMFWYRQDPGLGLRLIYFSYDVKMKEKGDIPEGYSVSREKKERFSLILESASTNQTSMYLCASSGDSAEQYFGPGTRLTVT.

DNA of the CDR3: TGTGCCTGGAGTCCTTTCACAGATACGCAGTATTTT. Translating gives CAWSPFTDTQYF. V gene TRBV30 combines with J gene TRBJ2-3; no clear D gene. V lost 2 bases to trimming and J lost 2 bases, with 5 bases between them. CDR3 size: 12 residues. Germline V lookup: CDR1 GTSNPN, CDR2 SVGIG (reference sequence).

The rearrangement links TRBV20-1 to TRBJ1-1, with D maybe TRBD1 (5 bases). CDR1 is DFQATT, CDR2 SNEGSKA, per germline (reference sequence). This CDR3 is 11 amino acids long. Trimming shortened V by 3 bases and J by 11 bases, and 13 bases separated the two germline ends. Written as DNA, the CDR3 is TGCAGTGCTAGTCCAGGGTTAACGGCTTTCTTT. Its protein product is CSASPGLTAFF.

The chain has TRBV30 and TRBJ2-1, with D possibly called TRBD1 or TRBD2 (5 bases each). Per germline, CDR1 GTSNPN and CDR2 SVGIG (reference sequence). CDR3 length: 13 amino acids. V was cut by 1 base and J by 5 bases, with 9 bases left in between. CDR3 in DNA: TGTGCCTGGAGTGGGGGACGAGACAATGAGCAGTTCTTC. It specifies CAWSGGRDNEQFF.

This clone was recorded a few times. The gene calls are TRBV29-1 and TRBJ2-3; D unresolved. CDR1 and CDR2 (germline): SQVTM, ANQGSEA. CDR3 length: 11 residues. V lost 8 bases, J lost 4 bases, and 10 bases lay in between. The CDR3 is CSLRAADTQYF. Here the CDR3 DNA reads TGCAGCCTGCGCGCGGCAGATACGCAGTATTTT.

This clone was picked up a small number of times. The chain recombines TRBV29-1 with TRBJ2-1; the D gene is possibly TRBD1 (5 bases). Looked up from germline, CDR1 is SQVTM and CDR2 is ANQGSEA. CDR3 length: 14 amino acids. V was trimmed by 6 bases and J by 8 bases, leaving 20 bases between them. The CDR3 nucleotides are TGCAGCGTGAAACAGTTTGGGGCGTTCTATGAGCAGTTCTTC. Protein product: CSVKQFGAFYEQFF.

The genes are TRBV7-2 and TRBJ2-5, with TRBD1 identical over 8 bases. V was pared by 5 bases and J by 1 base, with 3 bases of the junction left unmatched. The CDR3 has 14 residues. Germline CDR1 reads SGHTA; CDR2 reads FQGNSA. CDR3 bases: TGTGCCAGCAGCCAGACAGGGGTCCAAGAGACCCAGTACTTC. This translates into CASSQTGVQETQYF.

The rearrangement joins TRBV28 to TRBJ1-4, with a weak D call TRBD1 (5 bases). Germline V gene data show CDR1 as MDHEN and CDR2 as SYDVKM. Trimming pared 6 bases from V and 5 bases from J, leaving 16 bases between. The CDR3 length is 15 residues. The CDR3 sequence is CASSPPGVLNEKLFF. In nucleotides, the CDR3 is TGTGCCAGCAGCCCGCCGGGGGTCTTAAATGAAAAACTGTTTTTT.

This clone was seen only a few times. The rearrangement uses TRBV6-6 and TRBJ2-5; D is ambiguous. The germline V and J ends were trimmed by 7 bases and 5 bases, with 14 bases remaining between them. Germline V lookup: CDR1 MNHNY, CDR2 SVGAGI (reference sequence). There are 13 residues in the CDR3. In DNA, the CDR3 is TGTGCCAGCACCGCAACCCCCCTTGAGACCCAGTACTTC. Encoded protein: CASTATPLETQYF.

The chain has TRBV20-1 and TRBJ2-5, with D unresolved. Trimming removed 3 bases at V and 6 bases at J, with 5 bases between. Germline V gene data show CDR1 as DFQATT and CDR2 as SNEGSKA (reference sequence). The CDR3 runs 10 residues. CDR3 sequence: CSASDKTQYF. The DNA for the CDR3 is TGCAGTGCTAGTGACAAGACCCAGTACTTC.

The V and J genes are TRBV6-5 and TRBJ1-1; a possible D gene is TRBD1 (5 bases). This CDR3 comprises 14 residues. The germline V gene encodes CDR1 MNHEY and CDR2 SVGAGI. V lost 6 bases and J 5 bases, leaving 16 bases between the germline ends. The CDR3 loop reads CASSTRRGVTEAFF. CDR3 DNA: TGTGCCAGCAGCACGCGGCGAGGGGTGACTGAAGCTTTCTTT.